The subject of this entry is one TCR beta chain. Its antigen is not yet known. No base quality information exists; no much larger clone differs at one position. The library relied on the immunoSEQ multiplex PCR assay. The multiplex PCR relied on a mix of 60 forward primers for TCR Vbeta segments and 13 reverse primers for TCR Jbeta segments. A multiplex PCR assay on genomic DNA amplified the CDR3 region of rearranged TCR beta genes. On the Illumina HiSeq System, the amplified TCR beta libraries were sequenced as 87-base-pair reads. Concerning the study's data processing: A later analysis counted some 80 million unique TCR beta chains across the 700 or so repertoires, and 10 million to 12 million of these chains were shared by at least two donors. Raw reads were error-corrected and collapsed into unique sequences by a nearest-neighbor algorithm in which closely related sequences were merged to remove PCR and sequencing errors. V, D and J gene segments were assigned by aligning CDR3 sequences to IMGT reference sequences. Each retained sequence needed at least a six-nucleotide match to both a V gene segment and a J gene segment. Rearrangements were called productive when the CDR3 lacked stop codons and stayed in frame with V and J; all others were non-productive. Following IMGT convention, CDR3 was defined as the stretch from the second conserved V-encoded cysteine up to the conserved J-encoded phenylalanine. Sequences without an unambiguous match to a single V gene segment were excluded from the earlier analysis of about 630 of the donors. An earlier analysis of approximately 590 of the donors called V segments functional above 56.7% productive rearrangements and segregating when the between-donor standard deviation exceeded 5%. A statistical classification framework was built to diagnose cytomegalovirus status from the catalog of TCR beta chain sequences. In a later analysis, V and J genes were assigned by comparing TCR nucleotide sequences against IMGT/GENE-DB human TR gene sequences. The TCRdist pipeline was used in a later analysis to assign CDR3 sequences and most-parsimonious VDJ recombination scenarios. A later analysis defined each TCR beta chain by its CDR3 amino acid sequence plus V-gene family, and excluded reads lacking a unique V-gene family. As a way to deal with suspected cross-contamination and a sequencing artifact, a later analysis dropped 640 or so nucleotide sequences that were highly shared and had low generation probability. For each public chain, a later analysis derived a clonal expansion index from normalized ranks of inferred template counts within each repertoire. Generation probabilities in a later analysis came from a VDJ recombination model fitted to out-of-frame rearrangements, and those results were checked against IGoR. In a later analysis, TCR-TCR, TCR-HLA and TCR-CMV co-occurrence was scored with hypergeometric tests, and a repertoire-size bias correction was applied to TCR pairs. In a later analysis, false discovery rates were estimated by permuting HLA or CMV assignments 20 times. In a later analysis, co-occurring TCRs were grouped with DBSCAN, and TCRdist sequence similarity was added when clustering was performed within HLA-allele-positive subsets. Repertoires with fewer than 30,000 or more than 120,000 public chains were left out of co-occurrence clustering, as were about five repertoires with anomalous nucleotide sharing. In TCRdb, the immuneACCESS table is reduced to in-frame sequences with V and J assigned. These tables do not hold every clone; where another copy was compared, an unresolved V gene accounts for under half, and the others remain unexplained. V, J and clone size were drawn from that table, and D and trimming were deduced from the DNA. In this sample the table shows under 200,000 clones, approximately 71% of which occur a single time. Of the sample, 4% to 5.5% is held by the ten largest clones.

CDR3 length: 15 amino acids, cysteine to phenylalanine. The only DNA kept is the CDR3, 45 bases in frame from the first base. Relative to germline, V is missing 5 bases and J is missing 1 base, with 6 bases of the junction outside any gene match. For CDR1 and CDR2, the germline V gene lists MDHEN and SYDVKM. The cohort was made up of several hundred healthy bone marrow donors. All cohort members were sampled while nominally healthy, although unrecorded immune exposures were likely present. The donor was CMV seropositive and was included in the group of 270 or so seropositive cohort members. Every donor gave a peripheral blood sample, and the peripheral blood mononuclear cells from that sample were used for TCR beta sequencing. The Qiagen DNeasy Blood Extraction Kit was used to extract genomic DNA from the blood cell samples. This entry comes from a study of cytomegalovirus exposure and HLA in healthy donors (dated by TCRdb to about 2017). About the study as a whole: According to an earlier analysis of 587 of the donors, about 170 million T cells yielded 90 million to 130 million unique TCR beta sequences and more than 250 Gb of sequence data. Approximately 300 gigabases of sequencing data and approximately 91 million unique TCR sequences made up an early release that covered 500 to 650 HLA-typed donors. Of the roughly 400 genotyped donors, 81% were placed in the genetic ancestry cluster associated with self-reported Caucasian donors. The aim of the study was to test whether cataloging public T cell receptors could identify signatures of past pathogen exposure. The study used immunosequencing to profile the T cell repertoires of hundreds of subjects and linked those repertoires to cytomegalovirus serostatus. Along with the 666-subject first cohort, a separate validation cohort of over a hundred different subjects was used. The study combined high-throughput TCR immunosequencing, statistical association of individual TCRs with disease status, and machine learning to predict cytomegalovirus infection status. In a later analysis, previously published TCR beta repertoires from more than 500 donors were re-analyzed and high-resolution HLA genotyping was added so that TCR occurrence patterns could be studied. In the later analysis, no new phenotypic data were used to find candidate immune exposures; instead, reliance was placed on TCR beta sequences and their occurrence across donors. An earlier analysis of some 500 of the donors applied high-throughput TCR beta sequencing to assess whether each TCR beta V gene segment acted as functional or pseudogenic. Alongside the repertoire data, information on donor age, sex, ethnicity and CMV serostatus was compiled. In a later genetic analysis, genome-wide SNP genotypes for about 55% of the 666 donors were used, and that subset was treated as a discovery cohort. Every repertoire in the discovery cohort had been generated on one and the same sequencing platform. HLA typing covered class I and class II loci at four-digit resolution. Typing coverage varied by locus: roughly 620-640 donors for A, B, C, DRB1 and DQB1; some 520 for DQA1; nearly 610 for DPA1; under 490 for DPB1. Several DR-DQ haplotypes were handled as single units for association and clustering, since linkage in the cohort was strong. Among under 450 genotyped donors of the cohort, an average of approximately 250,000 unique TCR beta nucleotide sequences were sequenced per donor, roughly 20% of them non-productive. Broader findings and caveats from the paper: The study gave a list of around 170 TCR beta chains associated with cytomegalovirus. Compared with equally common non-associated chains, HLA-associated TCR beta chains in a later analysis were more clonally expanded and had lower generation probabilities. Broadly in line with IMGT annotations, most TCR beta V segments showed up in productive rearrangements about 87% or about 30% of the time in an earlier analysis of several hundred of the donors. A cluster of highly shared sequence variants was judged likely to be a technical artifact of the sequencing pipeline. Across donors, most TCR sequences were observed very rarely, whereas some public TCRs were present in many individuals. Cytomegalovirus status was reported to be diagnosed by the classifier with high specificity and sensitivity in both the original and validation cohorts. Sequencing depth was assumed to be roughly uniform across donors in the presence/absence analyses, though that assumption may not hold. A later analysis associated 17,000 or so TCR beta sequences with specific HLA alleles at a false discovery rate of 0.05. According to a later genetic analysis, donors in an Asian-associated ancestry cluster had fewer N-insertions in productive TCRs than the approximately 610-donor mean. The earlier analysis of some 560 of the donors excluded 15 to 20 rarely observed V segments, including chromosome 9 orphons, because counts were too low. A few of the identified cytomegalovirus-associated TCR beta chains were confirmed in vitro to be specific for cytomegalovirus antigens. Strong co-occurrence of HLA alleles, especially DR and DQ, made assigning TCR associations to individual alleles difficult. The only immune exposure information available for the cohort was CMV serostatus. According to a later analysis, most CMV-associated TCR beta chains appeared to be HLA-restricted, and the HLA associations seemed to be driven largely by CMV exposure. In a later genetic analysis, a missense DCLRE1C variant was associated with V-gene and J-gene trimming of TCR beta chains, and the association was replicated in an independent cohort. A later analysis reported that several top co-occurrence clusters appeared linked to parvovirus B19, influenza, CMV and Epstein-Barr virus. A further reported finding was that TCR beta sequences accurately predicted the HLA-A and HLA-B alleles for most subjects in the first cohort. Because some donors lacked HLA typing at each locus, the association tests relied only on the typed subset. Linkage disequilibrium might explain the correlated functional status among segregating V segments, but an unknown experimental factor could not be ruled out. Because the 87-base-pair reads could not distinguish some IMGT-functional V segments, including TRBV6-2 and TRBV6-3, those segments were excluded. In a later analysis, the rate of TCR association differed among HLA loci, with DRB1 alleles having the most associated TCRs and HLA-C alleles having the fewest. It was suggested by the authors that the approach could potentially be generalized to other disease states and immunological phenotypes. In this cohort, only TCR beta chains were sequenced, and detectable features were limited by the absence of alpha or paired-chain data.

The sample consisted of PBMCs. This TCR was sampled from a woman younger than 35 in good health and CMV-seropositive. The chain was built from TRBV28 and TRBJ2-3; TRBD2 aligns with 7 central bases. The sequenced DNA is TGTGCCAGCAGTCCACCCCTAGCGGGCACAGATACGCAGTATTTT. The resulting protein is CASSPPLAGTDTQYF.